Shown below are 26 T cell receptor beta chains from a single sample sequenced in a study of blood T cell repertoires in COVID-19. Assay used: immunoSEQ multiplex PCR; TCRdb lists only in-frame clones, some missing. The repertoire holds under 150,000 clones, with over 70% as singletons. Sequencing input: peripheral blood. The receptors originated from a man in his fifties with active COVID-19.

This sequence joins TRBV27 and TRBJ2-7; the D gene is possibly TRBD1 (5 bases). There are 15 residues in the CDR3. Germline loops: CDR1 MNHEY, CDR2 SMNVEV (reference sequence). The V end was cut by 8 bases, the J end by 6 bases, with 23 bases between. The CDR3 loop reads CASGPPGVQGLEQYF. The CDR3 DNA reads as TGTGCCAGCGGCCCCCCTGGGGTTCAGGGTCTCGAGCAGTACTTC.

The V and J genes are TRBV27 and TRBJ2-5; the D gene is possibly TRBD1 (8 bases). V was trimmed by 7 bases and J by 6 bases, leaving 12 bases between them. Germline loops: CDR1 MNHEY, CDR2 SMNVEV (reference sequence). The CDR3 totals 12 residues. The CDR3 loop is CASIQGGKTQYF. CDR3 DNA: TGTGCCAGCATACAGGGGGGGAAGACCCAGTACTTC.

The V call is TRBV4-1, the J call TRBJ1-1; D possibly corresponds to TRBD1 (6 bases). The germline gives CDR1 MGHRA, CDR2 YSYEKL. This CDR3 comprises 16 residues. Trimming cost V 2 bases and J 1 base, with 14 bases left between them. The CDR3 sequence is CASSQRWTVQNTEAFF. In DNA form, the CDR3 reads TGCGCCAGCAGCCAACGCTGGACAGTCCAGAACACTGAAGCTTTCTTT.

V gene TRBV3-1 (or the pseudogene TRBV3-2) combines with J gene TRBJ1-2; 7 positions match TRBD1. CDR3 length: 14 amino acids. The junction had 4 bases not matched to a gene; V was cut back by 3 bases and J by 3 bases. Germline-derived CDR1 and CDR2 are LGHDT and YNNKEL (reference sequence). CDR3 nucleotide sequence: TGTGCCAGCAGCCAGGGACAGAAACACTATGGCTACACCTTC. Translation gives CASSQGQKHYGYTF.

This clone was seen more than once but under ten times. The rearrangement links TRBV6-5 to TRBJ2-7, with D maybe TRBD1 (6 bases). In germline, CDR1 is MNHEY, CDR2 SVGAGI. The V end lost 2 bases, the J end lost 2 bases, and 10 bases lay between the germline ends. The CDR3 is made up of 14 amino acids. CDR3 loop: CASSYDRRTYEQYF. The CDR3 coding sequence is TGTGCCAGCAGTTACGACAGGAGGACCTACGAGCAGTACTTC.

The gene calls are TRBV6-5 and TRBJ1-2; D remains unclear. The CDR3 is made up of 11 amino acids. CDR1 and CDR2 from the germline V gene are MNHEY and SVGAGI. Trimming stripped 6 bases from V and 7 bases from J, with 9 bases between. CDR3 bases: TGTGCCAGCAGGCTATCGGGTGGCTACACCTTC. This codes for CASRLSGGYTF.

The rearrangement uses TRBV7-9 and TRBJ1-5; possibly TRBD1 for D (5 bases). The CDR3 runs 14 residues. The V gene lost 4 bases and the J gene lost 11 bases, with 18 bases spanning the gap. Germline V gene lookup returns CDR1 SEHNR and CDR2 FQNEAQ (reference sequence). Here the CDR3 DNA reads TGTGCCAGCAGCTCCCACCAGCGGGAAGGGGCCCAGCATTTT. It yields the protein CASSSHQREGAQHF.

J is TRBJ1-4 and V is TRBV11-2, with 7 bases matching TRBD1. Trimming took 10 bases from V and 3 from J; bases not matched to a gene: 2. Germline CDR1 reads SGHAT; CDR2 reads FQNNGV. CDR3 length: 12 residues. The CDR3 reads CAIQGANEKLFF. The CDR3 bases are TGTGCCATCCAGGGGGCTAATGAAAAACTGTTTTTT. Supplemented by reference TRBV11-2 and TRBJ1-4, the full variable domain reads EAGVAQSPRYKIIEKRQSVAFWCNPISGHATLYWYQQILGQGPKLLIQFQNNGVVDDSQLPKDRFSAERLKGVDSTLKIQPAKLEDSAVYLCAIQGANEKLFFGSGTQLSVL.

The CDR3 loop reads CSVAVNTGELFF. Here the CDR3 DNA reads TGCAGCGTTGCGGTTAACACCGGGGAGCTGTTTTTT. The chain has TRBV29-1 and TRBJ2-2; no reliable D call. V gave up 4 bases and J gave up 2 bases, with 5 bases separating them. The CDR3 covers 12 residues. Germline V gene data show CDR1 as SQVTM and CDR2 as ANQGSEA.

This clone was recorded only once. Written as DNA, the CDR3 is TGTGCCAGCAGTTGGAGGGGGCGGGAGACCCAGTACTTC. As protein: CASSWRGRETQYF. V is TRBV12-3 or TRBV12-4 and J is TRBJ2-5, with D maybe TRBD1 (7 bases). V was trimmed by 4 bases and J by 5 bases, leaving 11 bases between them. CDR3 length equals 13 residues.

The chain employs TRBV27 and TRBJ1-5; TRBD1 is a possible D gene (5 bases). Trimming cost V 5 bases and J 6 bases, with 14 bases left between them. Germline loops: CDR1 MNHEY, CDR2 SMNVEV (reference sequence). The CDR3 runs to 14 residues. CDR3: CASSAQGIGQPQHF. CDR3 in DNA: TGTGCCAGCAGTGCCCAGGGAATTGGTCAGCCCCAGCATTTT.

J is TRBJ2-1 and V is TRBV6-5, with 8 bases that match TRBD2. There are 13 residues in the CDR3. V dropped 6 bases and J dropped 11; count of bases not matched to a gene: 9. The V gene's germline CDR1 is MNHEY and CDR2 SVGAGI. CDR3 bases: TGTGCCAGCAGACCTACTAGCGGTCTTAAGCAGTTCTTC. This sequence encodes CASRPTSGLKQFF.

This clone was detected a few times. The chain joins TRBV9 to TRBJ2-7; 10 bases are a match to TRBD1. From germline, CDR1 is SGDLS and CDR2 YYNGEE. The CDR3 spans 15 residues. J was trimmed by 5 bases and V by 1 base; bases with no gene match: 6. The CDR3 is CASSVTGTGVHEQYF. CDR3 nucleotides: TGTGCCAGCAGCGTAACCGGGACAGGGGTCCACGAGCAGTACTTC.

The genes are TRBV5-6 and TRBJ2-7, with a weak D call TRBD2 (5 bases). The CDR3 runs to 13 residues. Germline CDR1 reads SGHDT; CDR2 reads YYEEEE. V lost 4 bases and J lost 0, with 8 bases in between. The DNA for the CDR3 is TGTGCCAGCAGCGCGGGTCTCTCCTACGAGCAGTACTTC. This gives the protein CASSAGLSYEQYF. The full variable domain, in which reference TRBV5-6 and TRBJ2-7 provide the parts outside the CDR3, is DAGVTQSPTHLIKTRGQQVTLRCSPKSGHDTVSWYQQALGQGPQFIFQYYEEEERQRGNFPDRFSGHQFPNYSSELNVNALLLGDSALYLCASSAGLSYEQYFGPGTRLTVT.

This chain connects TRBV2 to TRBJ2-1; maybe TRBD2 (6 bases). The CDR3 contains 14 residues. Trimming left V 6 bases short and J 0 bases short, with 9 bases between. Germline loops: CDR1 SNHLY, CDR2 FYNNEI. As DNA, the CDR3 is TGTGCCAGCAGCTCCGGGAGCTCCTACAATGAGCAGTTCTTC. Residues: CASSSGSSYNEQFF. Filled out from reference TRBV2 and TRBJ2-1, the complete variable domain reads EPEVTQTPSHQVTQMGQEVILRCVPISNHLYFYWYRQILGQKVEFLVSFYNNEISEKSEIFDDQFSVERPDGSNFTLKIRSTKLEDSAMYFCASSSGSSYNEQFFGPGTRLTVL.

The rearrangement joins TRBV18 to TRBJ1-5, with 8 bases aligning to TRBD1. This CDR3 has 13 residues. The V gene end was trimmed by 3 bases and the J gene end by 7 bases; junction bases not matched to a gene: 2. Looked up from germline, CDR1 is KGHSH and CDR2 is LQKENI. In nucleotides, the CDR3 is TGTGCCAGCTCACCGACAGGGGAACAGCCCCAGCATTTT. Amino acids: CASSPTGEQPQHF. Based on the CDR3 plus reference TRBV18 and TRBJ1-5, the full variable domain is NAGVMQNPRHLVRRRGQEARLRCSPMKGHSHVYWYRQLPEEGLKFMVYLQKENIIDESGMPKERFSAEFPKEGPSILRIQQVVRGDSAAYFCASSPTGEQPQHFGDGTRLSIL.

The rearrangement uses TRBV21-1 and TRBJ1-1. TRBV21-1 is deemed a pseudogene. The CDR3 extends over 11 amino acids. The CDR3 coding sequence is TGTGCCACCCCCTATAACACTGAAGCTTTCTTT. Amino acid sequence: CATPYNTEAFF.

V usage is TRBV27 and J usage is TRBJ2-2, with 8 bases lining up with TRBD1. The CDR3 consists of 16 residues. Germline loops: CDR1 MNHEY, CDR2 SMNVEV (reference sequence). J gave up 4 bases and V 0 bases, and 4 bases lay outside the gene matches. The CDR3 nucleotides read TGTGCCAGCAGTTTATCCCCGGGACAGGTCACCGGGGAGCTGTTTTTT. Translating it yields CASSLSPGQVTGELFF.

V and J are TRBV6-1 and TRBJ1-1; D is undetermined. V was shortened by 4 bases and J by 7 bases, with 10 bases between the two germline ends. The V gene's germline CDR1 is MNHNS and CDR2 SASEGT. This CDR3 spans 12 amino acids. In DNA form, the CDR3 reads TGTGCCAGCAGTGTTAGAGAGCGTGAAGCTTTCTTT. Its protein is CASSVREREAFF.

CDR3 protein: CATSAGLGTEAFF. CDR3 nucleotide sequence: TGTGCCACCAGTGCCGGACTTGGCACTGAAGCTTTCTTT. The V and J genes are TRBV24-1 and TRBJ1-1, with D hard to call. CDR3 size: 13 residues. V was clipped by 5 bases and J by 4 bases, with 10 bases between them. Germline lookup yields CDR1 KGHDR and CDR2 SFDVKD.

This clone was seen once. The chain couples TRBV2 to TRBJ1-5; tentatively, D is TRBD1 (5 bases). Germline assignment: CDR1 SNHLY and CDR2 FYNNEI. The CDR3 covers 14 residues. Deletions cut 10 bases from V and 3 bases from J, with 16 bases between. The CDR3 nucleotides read TGTGCCATTGCTGGGGGGGGAAACAATCAGCCCCAGCATTTT. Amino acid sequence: CAIAGGGNNQPQHF.

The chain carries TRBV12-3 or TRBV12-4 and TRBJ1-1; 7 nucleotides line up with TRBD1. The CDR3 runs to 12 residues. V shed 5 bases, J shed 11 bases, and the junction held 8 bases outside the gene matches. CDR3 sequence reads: CASSQTGIGAFF. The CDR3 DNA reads TGTGCCAGCAGTCAGACAGGGATTGGGGCTTTCTTT.

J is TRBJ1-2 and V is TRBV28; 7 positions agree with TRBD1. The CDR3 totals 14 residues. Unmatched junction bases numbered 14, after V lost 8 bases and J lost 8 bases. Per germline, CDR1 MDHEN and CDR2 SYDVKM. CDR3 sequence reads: CASQTGQGRWGYTF. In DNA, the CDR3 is TGTGCCAGCCAGACAGGGCAGGGGAGATGGGGCTACACCTTC.

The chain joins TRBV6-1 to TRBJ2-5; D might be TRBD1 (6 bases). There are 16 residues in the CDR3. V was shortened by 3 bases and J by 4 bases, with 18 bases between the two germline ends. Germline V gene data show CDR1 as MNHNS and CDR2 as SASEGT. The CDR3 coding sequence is TGTGCCAGCAGTGAGCCCTTTTCAGGGGTTCGAGAGACCCAGTACTTC. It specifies CASSEPFSGVRETQYF.

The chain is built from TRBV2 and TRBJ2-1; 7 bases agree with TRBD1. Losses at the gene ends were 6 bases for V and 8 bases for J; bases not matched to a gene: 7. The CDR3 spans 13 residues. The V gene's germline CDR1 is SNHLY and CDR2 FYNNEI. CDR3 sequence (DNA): TGTGCCAGCAGAGCCACAGGGGTCCATGAGCAGTTCTTC. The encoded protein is CASRATGVHEQFF.

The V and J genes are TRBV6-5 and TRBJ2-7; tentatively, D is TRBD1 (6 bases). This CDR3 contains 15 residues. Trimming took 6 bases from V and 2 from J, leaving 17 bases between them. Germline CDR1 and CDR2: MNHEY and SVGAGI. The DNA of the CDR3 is TGTGCCAGCAGCCTCGACCAGGGGCTTACCTACGAGCAGTACTTC. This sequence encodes CASSLDQGLTYEQYF.